This TCR beta chain is from a study of blood T cell repertoires in COVID-19. Study background: Sites across the United States, Italy and Spain contributed samples from acute and convalescent COVID-19. The analysed material was cDNA or gDNA that came from T cells, B-cell-depleted T cells, or PBMCs.

TCRdb's table, derived via immunoSEQ multiplex PCR, lists solely in-frame clones and lacks some. The sample carries 45,000 to 50,000 clones, approximately 80% recorded once. The CDR3 runs 15 residues. Trimming cost V 0 bases and J 6 bases, with 12 bases left between them. The germline V gene has CDR1 LGHDT and CDR2 YNNKEL (reference sequence). The specimen was peripheral blood. This TCR derives from a man aged 35 to 55 with acute or convalescent COVID-19. The chain links TRBV3-1 (or the pseudogene TRBV3-2) to TRBJ1-5; tentatively, D is TRBD1 (5 bases). CDR3 sequence reads: CASSQDKGFGQPQHF. CDR3 coding DNA: TGTGCCAGCAGCCAAGATAAGGGGTTTGGTCAGCCCCAGCATTTT.